This T cell receptor beta chain was observed in a study of human T cells and chemical hapten exposure. The V segment lost 3 bases and the J segment 1 base; nucleotides outside the gene matches: 3. This CDR3 contains 14 residues. CDR1 and CDR2 (germline): SGHRS, YFSETQ. Ten or more counts support this clonotype. Its cognate antigen is unknown. Time point indicated: patch test 2, 6 weeks after DPC sensitization. Treatment given: therapeutic diphenylcyclopropenone sensitization with weekly scalp DPC. TCRdb reprocessed the RACE reads via MiXCR and lists one record per CDR3 protein. The sample lists roughly 52,000 distinct CDR3 sequences; about 10% were seen once. Notes on the study in general: Versus controls, expanded TCRs had significantly more large CDR3 similarity clusters. Patch test score rose with PT1 expanded TCRs, significant at 8, 16, 32, not 4.

This TCR came from a woman aged 45-65 years with alopecia areata. Some clones in this sample may be carry-over from other donors' samples. Source: whole blood, taken in connection with sensitization to the hapten diphenylcyclopropenone (DPC). The chain couples TRBV5-1 to TRBJ1-1; 7 bases fit TRBD1. This CDR3 is CASSSGQPNTEAFF. As DNA, the CDR3 is TGCGCCAGCAGCTCGGGACAGCCGAACACTGAAGCTTTCTTT.